Listed below are T cell receptor beta chains from one sample, sequenced in a study of radiotherapy plus CTLA-4 blockade in lung cancer. Clones were sequenced by immunoSEQ multiplex PCR, and TCRdb holds only the in-frame ones, with some missing. The repertoire holds more than 30,000 clones, with 60% to 75% as singletons. The source was peripheral blood, collected from a patient treated with radiotherapy plus ipilimumab. These receptor sequences come from a human donor with non-small cell lung cancer who had stable disease on radiotherapy plus ipilimumab. The CDR3 runs from the conserved cysteine through the conserved F or W. Each record gives: D gene, J gene, clone size, V gene, CDR3 DNA, CDR3 protein. D genes are given only for firm matches. Part of the rows lack a size; the others show once, few, many or a class for expanded clones.

D: .
J: TRBJ1-2
size: once
V: TRBV29-1
DNA: TGCAGCGCCACGCCGGGGGCGCAGTTACTGAACTATGGCTACACCTTC
CDR3: CSATPGAQLLNYGYTF

D: TRBD1
J: TRBJ2-3
size: .
V: TRBV2
DNA: TGTGCCAGCAGTAGGGACAGGGCAGAGGATACGCAGTATTTT
CDR3: CASSRDRAEDTQYF

D: .
J: TRBJ1-1
size: .
V: TRBV28
DNA: TGTGCCAGCCGGTGGGATTGGGACACTGAAGCTTTCTTT
CDR3: CASRWDWDTEAFF

D: TRBD1
J: TRBJ2-3
size: .
V: TRBV19
DNA: TGTGCCATTAGCTCCGGGACAGGGGCTGGAGATACGCAGTATTTT
CDR3: CAISSGTGAGDTQYF

D: .
J: TRBJ2-6
size: .
V: TRBV6-5
DNA: TGTGCCAGCAGCGACCAATCGGGTGGGGCCAACGTCCTGACTTTC
CDR3: CASSDQSGGANVLTF

D: .
J: TRBJ2-7
size: .
V: TRBV12-2
DNA: TGTGCAAGTCGCTCCCTGCCGGGAACCTACGAGCAGTACTTC
CDR3: CASRSLPGTYEQYF

D: .
J: TRBJ2-5
size: .
V: TRBV5-4
DNA: TGTGCCAGCAGCCCCGGGACTCTCCAAGAGACCCAGTACTTC
CDR3: CASSPGTLQETQYF

D: .
J: TRBJ2-6
size: .
V: TRBV5-6
DNA: TGTGCCAGCAGCAGTCCCGGGACATTCTCCGGGGCCAACGTCCTGACTTTC
CDR3: CASSSPGTFSGANVLTF

D: TRBD1
J: TRBJ2-7
size: .
V: TRBV15
DNA: TGTGCCACCAGCAGAGAAGGGTGGACAGGCTTTACCTACGAGCAGTACTTC
CDR3: CATSREGWTGFTYEQYF

D: TRBD1
J: TRBJ1-2
size: .
V: TRBV4-2
DNA: TGTGCCAGCAGCCCTCCGGGACAGTCTCTTTATGGCTACACCTTC
CDR3: CASSPPGQSLYGYTF

D: TRBD1
J: TRBJ2-7
size: .
V: TRBV6-6
DNA: TGTGCCAGCAGGAAAACGGGACAGGGCTACGAGCAGTACTTC
CDR3: CASRKTGQGYEQYF

D: .
J: TRBJ1-4
size: .
V: TRBV6-5
DNA: TGTGCCAGCAGTGCAATGCTCCGGGAGGTCAAACTGTTTTTT
CDR3: CASSAMLREVKLFF

D: TRBD1
J: TRBJ1-1
size: .
V: TRBV14
DNA: TGTGCCAGCAGCCACCGACCTTTTACGACAGGGACGAAGCATGTCACTGAAGCTTTCTTT
CDR3: CASSHRPFTTGTKHVTEAFF

D: TRBD1
J: TRBJ1-1
size: .
V: TRBV14
DNA: TGTGCCAGCAGCCACCGACCATATACGACAGGGCGAGGAATGAACACTGAAGCTTTCTTT
CDR3: CASSHRPYTTGRGMNTEAFF

D: TRBD2
J: TRBJ2-3
size: .
V: TRBV4-2
DNA: TGTGCCAGCAGCCGCGTCTCTAGCGGGGTTAGCACAGATACGCAGTATTTT
CDR3: CASSRVSSGVSTDTQYF

D: TRBD1
J: TRBJ1-5
size: .
V: TRBV5-1
DNA: TGCGCCAGCAGCTTGACAGGGGAGAATCAGCCCCAGCATTTT
CDR3: CASSLTGENQPQHF

D: .
J: TRBJ1-3
size: .
V: TRBV11-3
DNA: TGTGCCAGCAGCCATTTCGACAGCTCCGGAAACACCATATATTTT
CDR3: CASSHFDSSGNTIYF

D: TRBD1
J: TRBJ2-5
size: few
V: TRBV11-3
DNA: TGTGCCAGCAGCCTAAGACAGGGCCAAGAGACCCAGTACTTC
CDR3: CASSLRQGQETQYF

D: .
J: TRBJ2-2
size: few
V: TRBV11-2
DNA: TGTGCCAGCAGCTTAATGACCGGGAGTGTCGCCGGGGAGCTGTTTTTT
CDR3: CASSLMTGSVAGELFF

D: TRBD2
J: TRBJ2-1
size: .
V: TRBV2
DNA: TGTGCCAGCAGTGAAGCCGGGACTAGGTTGAGCGAGCAGTTCTTC
CDR3: CASSEAGTRLSEQFF

D: .
J: TRBJ2-3
size: .
V: TRBV4-3
DNA: TGCGCCAGCAGCCAAGTTGGTGGGGGAGAGTTCACAGATACGCAGTATTTT
CDR3: CASSQVGGGEFTDTQYF

D: .
J: TRBJ2-2
size: .
V: TRBV6-1
DNA: TGTGCCAGCATCCCCAGCTCGAACACCGGGGAGCTGTTTTTT
CDR3: CASIPSSNTGELFF

D: TRBD1
J: TRBJ2-7
size: .
V: TRBV6-1
DNA: TGTGCCAGCAGTGAACTGTGGGACAGGGGATTAGAGCAGTACTTC
CDR3: CASSELWDRGLEQYF

D: .
J: TRBJ1-1
size: .
V: TRBV14
DNA: TGTGCCAGCAGCCCGGCAGGGATGAACACTGAAGCTTTCTTT
CDR3: CASSPAGMNTEAFF

D: TRBD1
J: TRBJ2-1
size: .
V: TRBV11-1
DNA: TGTGCCAGCAGCCCCAGCCGGGACAGCGAATACAATGAGCAGTTCTTC
CDR3: CASSPSRDSEYNEQFF

D: TRBD2
J: TRBJ2-3
size: .
V: TRBV28
DNA: TGTGCCAGCAGTTTTAGGCGGGGGGGCGATACGCAGTATTTT
CDR3: CASSFRRGGDTQYF

D: TRBD2
J: TRBJ2-1
size: .
V: TRBV10-3
DNA: TGTGCCATCAGTGAGTCGGGGAGAGCTAGCGGGAGGGACAATGAGCAGTTCTTC
CDR3: CAISESGRASGRDNEQFF

D: .
J: TRBJ2-7
size: medium-sized
V: TRBV6-5
DNA: TGTGCCAGCCCGACAGGGACTTCGGACGAGCAGTACTTC
CDR3: CASPTGTSDEQYF

D: TRBD2
J: TRBJ2-5
size: .
V: TRBV5-4
DNA: TGTGCCAGCAGCCAGTCTGGGGGTGGCGGGAGGAGACAAGAGACCCAGTACTTC
CDR3: CASSQSGGGGRRQETQYF

D: .
J: TRBJ1-1
size: .
V: TRBV9
DNA: TGTGCCAGCAGCGCCGACATGGGGAACACTGAAGCTTTCTTT
CDR3: CASSADMGNTEAFF

D: TRBD1
J: TRBJ2-5
size: .
V: TRBV5-6
DNA: TGTGCCAGCAGCTTACAAACCGGGACAGGGGAGGAGACCCAGTACTTC
CDR3: CASSLQTGTGEETQYF

D: .
J: TRBJ2-3
size: .
V: TRBV5-1
DNA: TGCGCCAGCAGCAGGGGAGAGGGCACAGATACGCAGTATTTT
CDR3: CASSRGEGTDTQYF

D: .
J: TRBJ1-1
size: .
V: TRBV5-1
DNA: TGCGCCAGCAGCTTGGTGGGGGGGAGCACTGAAGCTTTCTTT
CDR3: CASSLVGGSTEAFF

D: .
J: TRBJ2-7
size: .
V: TRBV21-1
DNA: TGTGCCAGCAGCATACTAGCGGGAGTCACCTACGAGCAGTACTTC
CDR3: CASSILAGVTYEQYF

D: TRBD1
J: TRBJ2-7
size: few
V: TRBV14
DNA: TGTGCCAGCAGCCAAGATCATTATTTTTTCGAGACAGGGGGCTACGAGCAGTACTTC
CDR3: CASSQDHYFFETGGYEQYF

D: TRBD2
J: TRBJ2-7
size: .
V: TRBV27
DNA: TGTGCCAGCAGCGGGACTATACACTCCTACGAGCAGTACTTC
CDR3: CASSGTIHSYEQYF

D: TRBD2
J: TRBJ2-3
size: .
V: TRBV7-2
DNA: TGTGCCAGCAGCTTTCGAGCGACTAGCGGGACCGTCACAGATACGCAGTATTTT
CDR3: CASSFRATSGTVTDTQYF

D: .
J: TRBJ2-7
size: .
V: TRBV5-5
DNA: TGTGCCAGCAGCTTGTACCGGTACGAGCAGTACTTC
CDR3: CASSLYRYEQYF

D: .
J: TRBJ2-7
size: .
V: TRBV14
DNA: TGTGCCAGCAGCCGCGGAAGGGTCGGGGTGGGCTCCTACGAGCAGTACTTC
CDR3: CASSRGRVGVGSYEQYF

D: .
J: TRBJ2-5
size: few
V: TRBV5-1
DNA: TGCGCCAGCAAGAGACAGTTAGCTTTCGGGGAGACCCAGTACTTC
CDR3: CASKRQLAFGETQYF

D: TRBD1
J: TRBJ2-7
size: .
V: TRBV5-6
DNA: TGTGCCAGCAGCCTCTGGCAGGGGGCGCCACGGCAGTACTTC
CDR3: CASSLWQGAPRQYF

D: TRBD1
J: TRBJ2-4
size: .
V: TRBV5-1
DNA: TGCGCCAGCAGCCTAGGACAGGGGGTCTACATTCAGTACTTC
CDR3: CASSLGQGVYIQYF

D: .
J: TRBJ1-1
size: few
V: TRBV5-5
DNA: TGTGCCAGCAGCTTGGAACGGACTGAAGCTTTCTTT
CDR3: CASSLERTEAFF

D: .
J: TRBJ2-3
size: medium-sized
V: TRBV7-2
DNA: TGTGCCAGCAGACAGGGAATCACAGATACGCAGTATTTT
CDR3: CASRQGITDTQYF

D: .
J: TRBJ2-1
size: .
V: TRBV6-5
DNA: TGTGCCAGCACAGCCAGCCACAATGAGCAGTTCTTC
CDR3: CASTASHNEQFF

D: .
J: TRBJ1-1
size: .
V: TRBV10-1
DNA: TGCGCCAGCAGTGAGACCGCGGGAGGTTTTGAAGCTTTCTTT
CDR3: CASSETAGGFEAFF

D: TRBD1
J: TRBJ2-1
size: .
V: TRBV28
DNA: TGTGCCAGCTCCTTGACAGGGTTGGGGGATGAGCAGTTCTTC
CDR3: CASSLTGLGDEQFF

D: .
J: TRBJ1-4
size: few
V: TRBV18
DNA: TGTGCCAGCTCACCGCGGCAGGGCTTAACTAATGAAAAACTGTTTTTT
CDR3: CASSPRQGLTNEKLFF

D: TRBD1
J: TRBJ1-4
size: .
V: TRBV7-2
DNA: TGTGCCAGCAGCCTCAGACAGGGGGCGAATGGTGAAAAACTGTTTTTT
CDR3: CASSLRQGANGEKLFF

D: TRBD1
J: TRBJ1-4
size: .
V: TRBV5-1
DNA: TGCGCCAGCAGCAGACGGACAGGGACTAATGAAAAACTGTTTTTT
CDR3: CASSRRTGTNEKLFF

D: TRBD1
J: TRBJ1-5
size: .
V: TRBV6-5
DNA: TGTGCCAGCAGTAGAACGACAGGGGGCGGTCAGCCCCAGCATTTT
CDR3: CASSRTTGGGQPQHF

D: .
J: TRBJ2-3
size: .
V: TRBV7-8
DNA: TGTGCCAGCAGCCTACTTCGAGATACGCAGTATTTT
CDR3: CASSLLRDTQYF

D: .
J: TRBJ1-1
size: .
V: TRBV6-6
DNA: TGTGCCAGCAGACCCCCAGGGGCGAACACTGAAGCTTTCTTT
CDR3: CASRPPGANTEAFF

D: .
J: TRBJ2-7
size: .
V: TRBV5-4
DNA: TGTGCCAGCAGCTTGGGCTTGGGAACCTACGAGCAGTACTTC
CDR3: CASSLGLGTYEQYF